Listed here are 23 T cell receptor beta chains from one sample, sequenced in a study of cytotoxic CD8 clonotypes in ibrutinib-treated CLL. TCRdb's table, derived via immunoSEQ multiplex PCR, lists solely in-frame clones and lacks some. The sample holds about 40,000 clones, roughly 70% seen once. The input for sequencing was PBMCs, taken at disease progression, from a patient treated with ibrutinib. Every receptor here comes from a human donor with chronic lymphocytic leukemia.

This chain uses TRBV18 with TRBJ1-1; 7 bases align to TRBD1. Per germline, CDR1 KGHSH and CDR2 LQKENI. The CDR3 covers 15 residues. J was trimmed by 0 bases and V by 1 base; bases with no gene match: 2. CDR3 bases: TGTGCCAGCTCACCACTGGGACAGATGAACACTGAAGCTTTCTTT. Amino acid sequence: CASSPLGQMNTEAFF.

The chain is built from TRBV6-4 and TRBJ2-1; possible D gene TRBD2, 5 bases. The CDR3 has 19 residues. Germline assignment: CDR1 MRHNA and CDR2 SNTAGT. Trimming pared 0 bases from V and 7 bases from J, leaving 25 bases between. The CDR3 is CASSDSTYLWEPLRNEQFF. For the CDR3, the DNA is TGTGCCAGCAGTGACTCGACGTATCTTTGGGAGCCCCTACGTAATGAGCAGTTCTTC.

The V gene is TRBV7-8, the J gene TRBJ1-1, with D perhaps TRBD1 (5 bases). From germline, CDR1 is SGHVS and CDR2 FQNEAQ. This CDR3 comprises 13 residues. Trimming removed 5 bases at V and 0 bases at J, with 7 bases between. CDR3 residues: CASSRQMNTEAFF. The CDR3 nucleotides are TGTGCCAGCAGCAGACAGATGAACACTGAAGCTTTCTTT.

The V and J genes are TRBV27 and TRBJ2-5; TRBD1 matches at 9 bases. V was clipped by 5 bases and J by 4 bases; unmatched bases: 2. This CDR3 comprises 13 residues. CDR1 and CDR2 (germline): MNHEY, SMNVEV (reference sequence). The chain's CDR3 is CASSRTGVETQYF. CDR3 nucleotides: TGTGCCAGCAGTAGGACAGGGGTAGAGACCCAGTACTTC.

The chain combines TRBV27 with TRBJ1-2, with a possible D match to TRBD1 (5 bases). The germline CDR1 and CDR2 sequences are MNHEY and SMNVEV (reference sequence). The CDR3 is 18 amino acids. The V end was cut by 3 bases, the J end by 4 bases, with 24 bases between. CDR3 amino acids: CASSFNARVMFGGYGYTF. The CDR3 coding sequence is TGTGCCAGCAGTTTTAACGCCAGGGTAATGTTTGGTGGCTATGGCTACACCTTC.

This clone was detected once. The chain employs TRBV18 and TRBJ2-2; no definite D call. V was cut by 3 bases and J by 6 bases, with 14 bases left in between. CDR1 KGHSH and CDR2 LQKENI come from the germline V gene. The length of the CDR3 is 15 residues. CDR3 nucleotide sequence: TGTGCCAGCTCACCGGGGAAGGCCGGTGCCGGGGAGCTGTTTTTT. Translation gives CASSPGKAGAGELFF.

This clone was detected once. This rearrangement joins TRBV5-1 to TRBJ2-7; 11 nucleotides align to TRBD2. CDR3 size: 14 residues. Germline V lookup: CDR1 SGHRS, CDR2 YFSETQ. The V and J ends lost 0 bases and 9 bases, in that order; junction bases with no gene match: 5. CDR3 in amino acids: CASSLVAGGPMQYF. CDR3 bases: TGCGCCAGCAGCTTGGTAGCGGGGGGGCCGATGCAGTACTTC.

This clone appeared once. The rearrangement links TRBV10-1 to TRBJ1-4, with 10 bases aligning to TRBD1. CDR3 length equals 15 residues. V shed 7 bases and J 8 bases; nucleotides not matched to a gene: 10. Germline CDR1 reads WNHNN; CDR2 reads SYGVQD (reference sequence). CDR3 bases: TGCGCCAGCACGGGACAGGGGCCCTCCAACGAAAAACTGTTTTTT. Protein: CASTGQGPSNEKLFF.

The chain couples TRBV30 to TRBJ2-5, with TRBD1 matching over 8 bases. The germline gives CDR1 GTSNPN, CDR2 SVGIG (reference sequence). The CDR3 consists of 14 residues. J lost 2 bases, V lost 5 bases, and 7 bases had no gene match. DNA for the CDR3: TGTGCCTGGCGACAGGGGTTGGGTCAAGAGACCCAGTACTTC. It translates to CAWRQGLGQETQYF.

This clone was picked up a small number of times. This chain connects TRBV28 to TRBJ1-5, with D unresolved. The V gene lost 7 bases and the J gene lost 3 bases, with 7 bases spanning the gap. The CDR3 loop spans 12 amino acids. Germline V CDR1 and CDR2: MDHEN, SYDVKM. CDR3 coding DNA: TGTGCCAGCAACAGAATCAATCAGCCCCAGCATTTT. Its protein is CASNRINQPQHF.

CDR3 loop: CASSVGQVHYNSPLHF. As DNA, the CDR3 is TGTGCCAGCAGCGTAGGACAGGTCCACTATAATTCACCCCTCCACTTT. This rearrangement joins TRBV9 to TRBJ1-6; the D gene is possibly TRBD1 (6 bases). V lost 0 bases and J 3 bases, leaving 10 bases between the germline ends. This CDR3 is built from 16 residues. Germline-derived CDR1 and CDR2 are SGDLS and YYNGEE.

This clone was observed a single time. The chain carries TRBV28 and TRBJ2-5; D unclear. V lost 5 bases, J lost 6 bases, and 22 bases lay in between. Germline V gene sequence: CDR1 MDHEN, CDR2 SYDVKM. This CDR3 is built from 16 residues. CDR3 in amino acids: CASSTVHFGLKKTQYF. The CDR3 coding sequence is TGTGCCAGCAGTACGGTACACTTCGGATTGAAAAAGACCCAGTACTTC.

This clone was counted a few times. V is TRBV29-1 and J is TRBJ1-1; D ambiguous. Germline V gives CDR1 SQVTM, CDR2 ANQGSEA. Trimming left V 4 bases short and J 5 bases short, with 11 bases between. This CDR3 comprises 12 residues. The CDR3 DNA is TGCAGCGTTGCCCTAACAGAGACTGAAGCTTTCTTT. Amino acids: CSVALTETEAFF.

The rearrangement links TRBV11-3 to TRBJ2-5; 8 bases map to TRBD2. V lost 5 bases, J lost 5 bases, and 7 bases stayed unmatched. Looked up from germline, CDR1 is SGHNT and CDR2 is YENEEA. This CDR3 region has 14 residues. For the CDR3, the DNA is TGTGCCAGCAGCCCAGTAGCGGGGATGGAGACCCAGTACTTC. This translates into CASSPVAGMETQYF.

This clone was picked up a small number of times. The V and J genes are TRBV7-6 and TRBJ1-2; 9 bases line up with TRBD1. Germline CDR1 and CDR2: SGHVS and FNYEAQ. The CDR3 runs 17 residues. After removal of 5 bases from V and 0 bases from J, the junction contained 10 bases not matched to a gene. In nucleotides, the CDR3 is TGTGCCAGCAGCGACACCGCTGGGACAGGGACTAACTATGGCTACACCTTC. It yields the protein CASSDTAGTGTNYGYTF.

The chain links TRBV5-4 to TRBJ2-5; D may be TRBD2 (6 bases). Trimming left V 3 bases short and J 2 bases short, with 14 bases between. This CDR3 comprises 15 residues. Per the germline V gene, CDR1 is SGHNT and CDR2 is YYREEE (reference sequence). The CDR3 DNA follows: TGTGCCAGCAGCTCCGGGGGTAAATTACAAGAGACCCAGTACTTC. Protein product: CASSSGGKLQETQYF.

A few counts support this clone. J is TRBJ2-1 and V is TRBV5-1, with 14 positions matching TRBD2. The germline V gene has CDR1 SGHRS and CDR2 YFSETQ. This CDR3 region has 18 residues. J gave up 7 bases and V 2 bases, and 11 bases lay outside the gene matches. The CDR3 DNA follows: TGCGCCAGCAGCTTCGGGACTAGCGGGAGCATGGCAGGGAATGAGCAGTTCTTC. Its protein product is CASSFGTSGSMAGNEQFF.

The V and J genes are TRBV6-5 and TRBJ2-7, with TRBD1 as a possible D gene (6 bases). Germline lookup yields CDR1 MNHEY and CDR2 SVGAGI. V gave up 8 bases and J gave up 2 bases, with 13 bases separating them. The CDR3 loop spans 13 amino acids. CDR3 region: CASYRAGAYEQYF. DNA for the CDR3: TGTGCCAGCTACCGGGCAGGGGCCTACGAGCAGTACTTC.

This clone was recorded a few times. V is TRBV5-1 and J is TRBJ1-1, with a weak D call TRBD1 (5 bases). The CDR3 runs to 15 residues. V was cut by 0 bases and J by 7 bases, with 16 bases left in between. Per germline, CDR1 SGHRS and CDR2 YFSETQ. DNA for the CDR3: TGCGCCAGCAGCTTGGGCGGGGACCCACGCCTTGAAGCTTTCTTT. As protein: CASSLGGDPRLEAFF.

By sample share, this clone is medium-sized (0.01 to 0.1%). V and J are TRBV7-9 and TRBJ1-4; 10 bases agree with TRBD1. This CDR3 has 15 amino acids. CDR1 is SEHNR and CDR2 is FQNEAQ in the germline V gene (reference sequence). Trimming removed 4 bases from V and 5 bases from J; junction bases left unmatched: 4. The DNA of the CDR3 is TGTGCCAGCAGCTCTCGGACAGGGGGAAATGAAAAACTGTTTTTT. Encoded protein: CASSSRTGGNEKLFF.

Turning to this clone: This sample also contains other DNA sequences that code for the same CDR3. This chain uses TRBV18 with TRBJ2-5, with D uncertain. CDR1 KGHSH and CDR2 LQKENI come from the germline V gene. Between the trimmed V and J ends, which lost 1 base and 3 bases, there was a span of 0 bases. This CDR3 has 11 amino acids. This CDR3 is CASSPQETQYF. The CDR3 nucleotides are TGTGCCAGCTCACCACAAGAGACCCAGTACTTC. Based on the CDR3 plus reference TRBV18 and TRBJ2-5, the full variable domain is NAGVMQNPRHLVRRRGQEARLRCSPMKGHSHVYWYRQLPEEGLKFMVYLQKENIIDESGMPKERFSAEFPKEGPSILRIQQVVRGDSAAYFCASSPQETQYFGPGTRLLVL.

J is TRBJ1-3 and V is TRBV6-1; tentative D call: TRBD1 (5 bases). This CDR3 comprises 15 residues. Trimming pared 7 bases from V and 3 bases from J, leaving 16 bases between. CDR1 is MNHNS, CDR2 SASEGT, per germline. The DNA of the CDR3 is TGTGCCAGCAAGGGTATAGGGGCCGATGGAAACACCATATATTTT. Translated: CASKGIGADGNTIYF.

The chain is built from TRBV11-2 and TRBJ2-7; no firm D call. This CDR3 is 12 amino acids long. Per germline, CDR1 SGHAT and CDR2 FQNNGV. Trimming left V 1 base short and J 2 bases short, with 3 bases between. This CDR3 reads CASSLGAYEQYF. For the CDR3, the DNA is TGTGCCAGCAGCTTAGGGGCCTACGAGCAGTACTTC.